This is a list of T cell receptor beta chains from one sample in a study of T cells after yellow fever vaccination. Using its own MiXCR run on the 5' RACE reads, TCRdb lists one record per CDR3 protein. The sample records roughly 260,000 distinct CDR3 sequences, 10% to 15% being singletons. The sample in question was CD4+ T cells sorted from PBMCs, obtained 45 days after the yellow fever booster vaccination. The receptors shown here come from a man aged 25-45 years who received the YFV17D yellow fever vaccine. CDR3s include the opening cysteine and the closing phenylalanine or tryptophan. Fields, in order: clone size, V gene, J gene, D gene, CDR3 protein, CDR3 DNA. The D gene is left open where the match is weak. Size tells how often a clone was seen (once, few, many) or the class of an expanded clone, and some rows leave it out.

-,TRBV27,TRBJ1-2,TRBD1,CASSLKSPGQGYGYTF,TGTGCCAGCAGTCTCAAATCCCCGGGACAGGGGTATGGCTACACCTTC
many,TRBV7-6,TRBJ2-1,-,CASSLAASYNEQFF,TGTGCCAGCAGCTTAGCGGCCAGCTACAATGAGCAGTTCTTC
few,TRBV3-1,TRBJ1-2,-,CASSPGWGLSYGYTF,TGTGCCAGCAGCCCAGGCTGGGGACTCTCCTATGGCTACACCTTC
few,TRBV6-1,TRBJ2-2,TRBD2,CASTPQEAGVTGELFF,TGTGCCAGCACCCCCCAAGAAGCGGGAGTTACCGGGGAGCTGTTTTTT
few,TRBV7-9,TRBJ1-1,-,CASSFGIGMNTEAFF,TGTGCCAGCAGCTTTGGTATAGGAATGAACACTGAAGCTTTCTTT
few,TRBV20-1,TRBJ2-3,-,CSARVQTSTDTQYF,TGCAGTGCTAGAGTTCAGACTAGCACAGATACGCAGTATTTT
few,TRBV6-1,TRBJ2-5,TRBD1,CASSARDRETQYF,TGTGCCAGCAGTGCCCGGGACAGAGAGACCCAGTACTTC
-,TRBV7-2,TRBJ2-7,-,CASSRFNSYEQYF,TGTGCCAGCAGCCGATTCAATTCGTACGAGCAGTACTTC
few,TRBV6-2/TRBV6-3,TRBJ1-6,-,CASSLDRPYNSPLHF,TGTGCCAGCAGCCTCGACAGGCCGTATAATTCACCCCTCCACTTT
few,TRBV7-2,TRBJ1-6,TRBD1,CASSLDPQGYNSPLHF,TGTGCCAGCAGCTTAGACCCACAGGGGTACAATTCACCCCTCCACTTT
-,TRBV2,TRBJ2-7,-,CALSPRLRAESFSYEQYF,TGTGCCCTCAGTCCCCGCCTGCGGGCGGAGTCCTTCTCCTACGAGCAGTACTTC
-,TRBV20-1,TRBJ2-7,-,CSARVSSAHSYEQYF,TGCAGTGCTAGAGTTAGTAGCGCACACTCCTACGAGCAGTACTTC
few,TRBV27,TRBJ1-4,-,CASSAGTFEKLFF,TGTGCCAGCAGCGCCGGGACATTTGAAAAACTGTTTTTT
few,TRBV28,TRBJ2-1,TRBD2,CASSPWAGGKLF,TGTGCCAGCAGTCCTTGGGCGGGAGGCAAGCTCTTC
-,TRBV20-1,TRBJ2-1,TRBD2,CSALTSGNYNEQFF,TGCAGTGCTTTGACTAGCGGGAATTACAATGAGCAGTTCTTC
-,TRBV7-2,TRBJ1-4,-,CASSPSTGQKLFF,TGTGCCAGCAGCCCGTCGACAGGTCAAAAACTGTTTTTT
few,TRBV7-8,TRBJ1-1,-,CASSMGRANTEAFF,TGTGCCAGCAGCATGGGACGGGCGAACACTGAAGCTTTCTTT
-,TRBV18,TRBJ2-7,-,CASSPMGENEQYF,TGTGCCAGCTCACCGATGGGAGAAAACGAGCAGTACTTC
few,TRBV20-1,TRBJ2-1,TRBD2,CSARPSGYSNEQFF,TGCAGTGCTAGACCTAGCGGGTACTCCAATGAGCAGTTCTTC
-,TRBV5-1,TRBJ2-5,TRBD2,CASSWTSGKETQYF,TGCGCCAGCAGCTGGACTAGCGGGAAGGAGACCCAGTACTTC
-,TRBV30,TRBJ2-7,-,CACPAGDAYEQYF,TGTGCCTGCCCCGCCGGAGACGCCTACGAGCAGTACTTC
few,TRBV20-1,TRBJ2-7,-,CSAPARDTNYEQYF,TGCAGTGCCCCGGCCCGGGACACCAACTACGAGCAGTACTTC
many,TRBV10-3,TRBJ2-7,TRBD2,CAISSGTSSYEQYF,TGTGCCATCAGTTCCGGGACTAGCTCTTACGAGCAGTACTTC
-,TRBV12-3/TRBV12-4,TRBJ2-3,-,CARSFSGLSTDTQYF,TGTGCCAGAAGTTTCAGCGGGCTCAGCACAGATACGCAGTATTTT
few,TRBV20-1,TRBJ2-1,-,CSASESNNEQFF,TGCAGTGCTAGCGAGTCGAACAATGAGCAGTTCTTC
-,TRBV20-1,TRBJ2-7,TRBD1,CSASPGQGAWEQYF,TGCAGTGCTTCACCGGGACAGGGGGCTTGGGAGCAGTACTTC